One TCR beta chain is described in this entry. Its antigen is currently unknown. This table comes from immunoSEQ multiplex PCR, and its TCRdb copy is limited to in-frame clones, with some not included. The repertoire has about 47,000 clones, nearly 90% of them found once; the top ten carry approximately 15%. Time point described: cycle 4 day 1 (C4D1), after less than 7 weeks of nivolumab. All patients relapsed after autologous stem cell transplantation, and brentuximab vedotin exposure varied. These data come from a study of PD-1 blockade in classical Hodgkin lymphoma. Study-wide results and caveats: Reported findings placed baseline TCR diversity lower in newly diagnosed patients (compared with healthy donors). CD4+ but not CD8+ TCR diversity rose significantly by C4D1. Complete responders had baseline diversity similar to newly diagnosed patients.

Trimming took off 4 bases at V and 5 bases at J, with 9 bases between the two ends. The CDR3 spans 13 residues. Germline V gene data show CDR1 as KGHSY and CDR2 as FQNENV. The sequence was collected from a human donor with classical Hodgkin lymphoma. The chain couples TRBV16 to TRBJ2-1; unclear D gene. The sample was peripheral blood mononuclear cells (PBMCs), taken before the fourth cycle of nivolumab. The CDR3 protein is CASSRVPDNEQFF. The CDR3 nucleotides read TGTGCCAGCAGCCGGGTGCCAGACAATGAGCAGTTCTTC.